The next 15 T cell receptor beta chains were all read from a single sample in a study of human T cells and chemical hapten exposure. Time point given: pre-sensitization, week 0. Specified treatment: therapeutic diphenylcyclopropenone sensitization with weekly scalp DPC. MiXCR was run by TCRdb on the RACE reads, yielding one entry per CDR3 protein. Of 280,000 or so distinct CDR3 sequences detected, 7.5% to 8% appear once; the ten largest clones hold less than 1.5%. The specimen comprised whole blood, sampled in connection with sensitization to the hapten diphenylcyclopropenone (DPC). The receptors derive from a young man with alopecia areata. Some clones in this sample may be carry-over from other donors' samples.

This clonotype occurred a few times. V usage is TRBV6-1 and J usage is TRBJ2-7, with D perhaps TRBD1 or TRBD2 (5 bases each). CDR3 length equals 14 residues. Looked up from germline, CDR1 is MNHNS and CDR2 is SASEGT. V was trimmed by 3 bases and J by 2 bases, leaving 11 bases between them. CDR3: CASSDVLGAYEQYV. The CDR3 DNA reads as TGTGCCAGCAGTGATGTGTTGGGGGCCTACGAGCAGTACGTC.

This clonotype was recorded at least ten times. The V gene is TRBV18, the J gene TRBJ1-1; D not certain. CDR3 length: 11 residues. V was pared by 8 bases and J by 1 base, with 5 bases between. Germline lookup yields CDR1 KGHSH and CDR2 LQKENI. CDR3 region: CASSSNTEAFF. The CDR3, as DNA: TGTGCCAGCAGCTCGAACACTGAAGCTTTCTTT. The whole variable domain, filled in from reference TRBV18 and TRBJ1-1, reads NAGVMQNPRHLVRRRGQEARLRCSPMKGHSHVYWYRQLPEEGLKFMVYLQKENIIDESGMPKERFSAEFPKEGPSILRIQQVVRGDSAAYFCASSSNTEAFFGQGTRLTVV.

This chain joins TRBV20-1 and TRBJ2-5; the D is unclear. Germline V gene data show CDR1 as DFQATT and CDR2 as SNEGSKA (reference sequence). This CDR3 has 15 amino acids. The ends were cut back, 6 bases at V and 2 bases at J, with 19 bases in the middle. CDR3 DNA sequence: TGCAGTGCGGGCGGCGAAAGGGAACAACAAGAGACCCAGTACTTC. This gives the protein CSAGGEREQQETQYF.

This clonotype came up a few times. CDR3 sequence (DNA): TGCGCCAGCAGCGCTACGGCCCAAGAGACCCAGTACTTC. Protein product: CASSATAQETQYF. This chain joins TRBV5-1 and TRBJ2-5; no clear D. In germline, CDR1 is SGHRS, CDR2 YFSETQ. V lost 4 bases and J 1 base, leaving 8 bases between the germline ends. The CDR3 loop spans 13 amino acids.

In its sample, this clonotype was seen a few times. The chain combines TRBV11-3 with TRBJ2-1, with TRBD2 matching over 9 bases. The J segment lost 6 bases and the V segment lost 3 bases, leaving 6 bases of the junction unmatched. The CDR3 covers 15 residues. CDR1 and CDR2 from the germline V gene are SGHNT and YENEEA. The CDR3 bases are TGTGCCAGCAGCTTTATTAGCGGGGGCGCCAATGAGCAGTTCTTC. It is translated as CASSFISGGANEQFF.

This clonotype was seen only a few times. The chain uses TRBV7-9 and TRBJ2-1; possible D gene TRBD1, 6 bases. CDR3 length equals 16 residues. Germline values: CDR1 SEHNR, CDR2 FQNEAQ (reference sequence). V was shortened by 0 bases and J by 3 bases, with 12 bases between the two germline ends. As DNA, the CDR3 is TGTGCCAGCAGCTTAGCTGAGACAGGAAACTACAATGAGCAGTTCTTC. The encoded protein is CASSLAETGNYNEQFF. Supplemented by reference TRBV7-9 and TRBJ2-1, the full variable domain reads DTGVSQNPRHKITKRGQNVTFRCDPISEHNRLYWYRQTLGQGPEFLTYFQNEAQLEKSRLLSDRFSAERPKGSFSTLEIQRTEQGDSAMYLCASSLAETGNYNEQFFGPGTRLTVL.

This clonotype was counted at least ten times. The chain combines TRBV29-1 with TRBJ2-7; D ambiguous. CDR3 length: 13 residues. Germline-derived CDR1 and CDR2 are SQVTM and ANQGSEA. Trimming removed 7 bases at V and 1 base at J, with 14 bases between. CDR3 sequence: CSADSDGSYEQYF. Written as DNA, the CDR3 is TGCAGCGCTGATTCGGACGGTTCCTACGAGCAGTACTTC.

The gene calls are TRBV5-1 and TRBJ2-3; perhaps TRBD1 as D (5 bases). Trimming stripped 0 bases from V and 0 bases from J, with 8 bases between. CDR3 length: 15 amino acids. Germline lookup yields CDR1 SGHRS and CDR2 YFSETQ. The CDR3, as DNA: TGCGCCAGCAGCTTGGAGACAGCTAGCACAGATACGCAGTATTTT. Its protein is CASSLETASTDTQYF. The variable domain in full, completed from reference TRBV5-1 and TRBJ2-3, reads KAGVTQTPRYLIKTRGQQVTLSCSPISGHRSVSWYQQTPGQGLQFLFEYFSETQRNKGNFPGRFSGRQFSNSRSEMNVSTLELGDSALYLCASSLETASTDTQYFGPGTRLTVL.

The table lists this clonotype with many counts. The rearrangement uses TRBV29-1 and TRBJ1-2, with a possible D match to TRBD1 (5 bases). Germline V gene data show CDR1 as SQVTM and CDR2 as ANQGSEA. The CDR3 runs to 14 residues. The V and J ends lost 6 bases and 3 bases respectively, with 17 bases between them. Here the CDR3 reads CSVLLNWGDYGYTF. DNA for the CDR3: TGCAGCGTCCTCTTGAATTGGGGGGACTATGGCTACACCTTC.

At least ten counts were recorded for this clonotype. The chain joins TRBV5-1 to TRBJ1-4; a possible D gene is TRBD1 (5 bases). Trimming removed 0 bases from V and 8 bases from J, with 11 bases in between. Germline V lookup: CDR1 SGHRS, CDR2 YFSETQ. This CDR3 has 14 amino acids. CDR3 sequence: CASSLGQGREKLFF. The CDR3 DNA follows: TGCGCCAGCAGCTTGGGGCAGGGTCGGGAAAAACTGTTTTTT.

The chain uses TRBV9 and TRBJ2-5, with D perhaps being TRBD1 or TRBD2 (6 bases each). The CDR3 spans 17 residues. Germline CDR1 is SGDLS and CDR2 is YYNGEE. The V end was cut by 2 bases, the J end by 4 bases, with 21 bases between. The CDR3 DNA reads as TGTGCCAGCAGCGTGGCCGGGACGGCGAAGGGGGGAGAGACCCAGTACTTC. Amino acids: CASSVAGTAKGGETQYF.

This clonotype was observed many times. The chain uses TRBV20-1 and TRBJ2-7; D not certain. CDR3 size: 13 residues. Germline V gene sequence: CDR1 DFQATT, CDR2 SNEGSKA (reference sequence). V was shortened by 2 bases and J by 1 base, with 9 bases between the two germline ends. The CDR3 loop reads CSARTQASYEQYF. CDR3 DNA sequence: TGCAGTGCTAGAACCCAGGCGTCCTACGAGCAGTACTTC.

This sequence joins TRBV11-2 and TRBJ2-5, with 7 bases matching TRBD2. This CDR3 is built from 15 residues. Germline V gene sequence: CDR1 SGHAT, CDR2 FQNNGV. With 2 bases clipped from V and 1 base from J, the junction kept 4 bases outside the gene matches. The chain's CDR3 is CASSLRGGGQETQYF. The CDR3 region has the DNA TGTGCCAGCAGCTTAAGGGGCGGGGGCCAAGAGACCCAGTACTTC.

This clonotype was counted at least ten times. The V call is TRBV12-3 or TRBV12-4, the J call TRBJ1-1; the D gene is possibly TRBD1 (5 bases). This CDR3 region has 13 residues. The V end was cut by 3 bases, the J end by 1 base, with 6 bases between. The CDR3 region is CASSFDRNTEAFF. Written as DNA, the CDR3 is TGTGCCAGCAGTTTCGACAGGAACACTGAAGCTTTCTTT.

This clonotype was seen a few times. The genes are TRBV10-3 and TRBJ2-7, with 9 bases that match TRBD1. The CDR3 sequence is 16 residues long. The germline V gene encodes CDR1 ENHRY and CDR2 SYGVKD. V lost 6 bases and J lost 2; bases outside the gene matches: 11. The CDR3 bases are TGTGCCATCAGGGGAGGGACAGGGCAAGCGGCCTACGAGCAGTACTTC. Translation: CAIRGGTGQAAYEQYF.